Following are 10 T cell receptor beta chains from one sample sequenced in a study of T-cell reconstitution after alpha-beta-depleted transplantation in children. Using unique molecular identifiers, the investigators prepared the TCRbeta library. TCRdb reanalysed the PCR reads using MiXCR and keeps one entry per CDR3 protein. This sample has 300,000 to 400,000 distinct CDR3 sequences, with about 14% found just once. The sequences come from PBMCs, collected from the stem cell graft. The receptors come from a human donor who donated a stem cell graft to a child with Fanconi anemia.

The sample holds a few counts of this clonotype. The V and J genes are TRBV6-2 or TRBV6-3 and TRBJ1-1, with 8 bases identical to TRBD1. V shed 7 bases and J 6 bases; nucleotides not matched to a gene: 10. This CDR3 contains 14 residues. Germline CDR1 is MNHEY and CDR2 is SVGEGT. CDR3 sequence: CASINDDRGAEAFF. The CDR3 nucleotides read TGTGCCAGCATCAACGATGACAGGGGAGCTGAAGCTTTCTTT.

The chain recombines TRBV5-1 with TRBJ2-1; weak D call: TRBD1 (6 bases). With 7 bases removed from V and 0 bases from J, the gap between germline ends came to 14 bases. The CDR3 is 15 amino acids. Germline V gene data show CDR1 as SGHRS and CDR2 as YFSETQ. The CDR3 bases are TGCGCCAGCCAAACAGGGCTTTACTCCTACAATGAGCAGTTCTTC. It is translated as CASQTGLYSYNEQFF.

V is TRBV9 and J is TRBJ2-5; 9 nucleotides match TRBD2. The trim removed 4 bases at V and 4 bases at J, leaving 5 bases unmatched. The CDR3 contains 14 residues. Germline lookup yields CDR1 SGDLS and CDR2 YYNGEE. The CDR3: CASSSAGGTETQYF. The CDR3 DNA reads TGTGCCAGCAGCTCGGCGGGAGGGACAGAGACCCAGTACTTC. The variable domain in full, completed from reference TRBV9 and TRBJ2-5, reads DSGVTQTPKHLITATGQRVTLRCSPRSGDLSVYWYQQSLDQGLQFLIQYYNGEERAKGNILERFSAQQFPDLHSELNLSSLELGDSALYFCASSSAGGTETQYFGPGTRLLVL.

This clonotype has ten or more counts. This chain connects TRBV6-2 or TRBV6-3 to TRBJ1-1; D is uncertain. Trimming removed 7 bases at V and 7 bases at J, with 19 bases between. CDR3 length: 14 residues. Per the germline V gene, CDR1 is MNHEY and CDR2 is SVGEGT. The CDR3 DNA reads TGTGCCAGCACCCAGACGCGTGGTTGGGGTGAAGCTTTCTTT. Protein: CASTQTRGWGEAFF.

A single count supports this clonotype. The chain is built from TRBV5-1 and TRBJ1-1; 8 bases align to TRBD1. The CDR3 is made up of 16 amino acids. Germline V CDR1 and CDR2: SGHRS, YFSETQ. Trimming at V came to 4 bases and at J to 2 bases, leaving 10 bases not matched to a gene. CDR3 bases: TGCGCCAGCAGCCCGTTTATGACAGGGGCAAACACTGAAGCTTTCTTT. Translated: CASSPFMTGANTEAFF.

The table lists this clonotype with a few counts. This chain joins TRBV3-1 and TRBJ1-1; D unclear. The germline CDR1 and CDR2 sequences are LGHDT and YNNKEL (reference sequence). The CDR3 runs to 13 residues. Trimming pared 5 bases from V and 1 base from J, leaving 8 bases between. As DNA, the CDR3 is TGTGCCAGCAGCGGTTTATCGAACACTGAAGCTTTCTTT. Its protein product is CASSGLSNTEAFF.

The rearrangement uses TRBV12-3 or TRBV12-4 and TRBJ2-1; D possibly corresponds to TRBD1 (5 bases). The CDR3 contains 14 residues. Deletions cut 5 bases from V and 7 bases from J, with 15 bases between. The CDR3 nucleotides are TGTGCCAGCAGTCCAAAAGGGGTGCCGAATGAGCAGTTCTTC. It codes for CASSPKGVPNEQFF.

This clonotype was counted only a few times. The rearrangement joins TRBV5-4 to TRBJ2-3, with D perhaps being TRBD1 or TRBD2 (5 bases each). Germline V lookup: CDR1 SGHNT, CDR2 YYREEE (reference sequence). V lost 4 bases and J lost 4, with 22 bases in between. The CDR3 covers 17 residues. The CDR3 protein is CASSPEGTRGFADTQYF. DNA for the CDR3: TGTGCCAGCAGCCCGGAAGGGACCCGTGGTTTCGCAGATACGCAGTATTTT. Full variable domain (rest looked up from reference TRBV5-4 and TRBJ2-3): ETGVTQSPTHLIKTRGQQVTLRCSSQSGHNTVSWYQQALGQGPQFIFQYYREEENGRGNFPPRFSGLQFPNYSSELNVNALELDDSALYLCASSPEGTRGFADTQYFGPGTRLTVL.

This clonotype was found a few times. The chain uses TRBV5-1 and TRBJ1-1, with a weak D call TRBD1 (5 bases). CDR3 size: 15 residues. Between the trimmed V and J ends, which lost 4 bases and 0 bases, there was a span of 13 bases. Germline V lookup: CDR1 SGHRS, CDR2 YFSETQ. CDR3 protein: CASSGAGRLNTEAFF. CDR3 sequence (DNA): TGCGCCAGCAGCGGGGCAGGACGGCTGAACACTGAAGCTTTCTTT.

This clonotype was counted many times. V is TRBV5-8 and J is TRBJ1-2; D is uncertain. Trimming removed 4 bases at V and 5 bases at J, with 18 bases between. CDR1 is SGHTS and CDR2 is YDEGEE in the germline V gene. This CDR3 is built from 15 residues. CDR3 sequence: CASSTLAYRLYGYTF. Here the CDR3 DNA reads TGTGCCAGCAGCACCCTGGCCTACCGCTTGTATGGCTACACCTTC.